Shown below are 8 T cell receptor beta chains from a single sample sequenced in a study of beta chain features in type 1 diabetes. Expressed TCRB transcripts were sequenced because the isolated RNA had all been reverse transcribed beforehand. The table came from immunoSEQ multiplex PCR; TCRdb's copy has only in-frame clones and leaves some out. This sample has 450,000 to 550,000 clones, with over 25% found just once. The sequenced material came from naive CD4+ T cells from blood. The receptors were sampled from a man younger than 35 in good health.

The V gene is TRBV7-2, the J gene TRBJ2-6; 8 nucleotides align to TRBD1. The V gene's germline CDR1 is SGHTA and CDR2 FQGNSA. The trim removed 5 bases at V and 2 bases at J, leaving 2 bases unmatched. The CDR3 spans 15 residues. DNA of the CDR3: TGTGCCAGCAGCCGGACAGGGACTGGGGCCAACGTCCTGACTTTC. Its protein is CASSRTGTGANVLTF.

This chain connects TRBV9 to TRBJ2-5; D not certain. CDR3 length: 16 residues. From germline, CDR1 is SGDLS and CDR2 YYNGEE. V lost 7 bases, J lost 4 bases, and 23 bases lay in between. The CDR3 loop reads CASGRPVGTVRETQYF. The DNA for the CDR3 is TGTGCCAGCGGGCGCCCCGTTGGCACAGTCCGAGAGACCCAGTACTTC. Full variable domain (remainder filled in from reference TRBV9 and TRBJ2-5): DSGVTQTPKHLITATGQRVTLRCSPRSGDLSVYWYQQSLDQGLQFLIQYYNGEERAKGNILERFSAQQFPDLHSELNLSSLELGDSALYFCASGRPVGTVRETQYFGPGTRLLVL.

J is TRBJ1-1 and V is TRBV11-2, with 8 bases aligning to TRBD1. The CDR3 length is 12 residues. CDR1 is SGHAT and CDR2 is FQNNGV in the germline V gene. Unmatched junction bases numbered 4, after V lost 0 bases and J lost 13 bases. CDR3 nucleotides: TGTGCCAGCAGCTTAGACAGGGGGCTAGGTTTCTTT. Amino acid sequence: CASSLDRGLGFF.

V and J are TRBV4-1 and TRBJ2-1; D is possibly TRBD1 (6 bases). The CDR3 is 16 residues long. V was cut by 6 bases and J by 0 bases, with 15 bases left in between. Germline V lookup: CDR1 MGHRA, CDR2 YSYEKL. The CDR3 nucleotides read TGCGCCAGCAGTCAGGGGCTAGCTTACTCCTACAATGAGCAGTTCTTC. Translation gives CASSQGLAYSYNEQFF.

This clone was detected only a few times. Different DNA sequences within this sample yield the same CDR3. This chain joins TRBV20-1 and TRBJ2-7; D gene unclear. V gave up 6 bases and J gave up 6 bases, with 9 bases separating them. The CDR3 is 10 amino acids. Germline V gene sequence: CDR1 DFQATT, CDR2 SNEGSKA (reference sequence). For the CDR3, the DNA is TGCAGTGCGTCTGGCCGCGAGCAGTACTTC. Encoded protein: CSASGREQYF.

This chain connects TRBV5-6 to TRBJ2-1; 9 nucleotides agree with TRBD1. Germline loops: CDR1 SGHDT, CDR2 YYEEEE. The length of the CDR3 is 17 residues. V shed 0 bases and J 3 bases; nucleotides not matched to a gene: 7. The CDR3 DNA follows: TGTGCCAGCAGCTTGGAGGTGGGGACAGGGCGCTACAATGAGCAGTTCTTC. This encodes CASSLEVGTGRYNEQFF.

The rearrangement links TRBV2 to TRBJ1-2, with 11 bases matching TRBD1. Germline trimming cut 6 bases from V and 4 bases from J; bases unmatched to any gene: 4. Germline lookup yields CDR1 SNHLY and CDR2 FYNNEI. The CDR3 sequence is 14 residues long. The CDR3 sequence is CASRTGQGVYGYTF. The CDR3 DNA reads TGTGCCAGCAGGACGGGACAGGGGGTCTATGGCTACACCTTC.

In its sample, this clone was seen a few times. This chain joins TRBV7-2 and TRBJ1-2; 7 nucleotides match TRBD1. This CDR3 has 14 residues. Germline CDR1 reads SGHTA; CDR2 reads FQGNSA. Trimming cost V 4 bases and J 5 bases; bases outside gene matches: 7. CDR3 DNA sequence: TGTGCCAGCAGCTCGCGGACAGGCGAATATGGCTACACCTTC. This encodes CASSSRTGEYGYTF.